This TCR beta chain was captured by sequencing in a study of blood T cell repertoires in COVID-19 (dated by TCRdb to 2018 to 2020). About the full investigation: Samples from collaborators originated in the United States, Italy and Spain and spanned both the acute and convalescent phases of COVID-19. The material from the prospective study consisted of cDNA or gDNA derived from T cells, B-cell-depleted T cells, or PBMCs. Deeply sampled blood TCRbeta repertoires from subjects exposed to, actively infected with, or recovered from COVID-19 were included in the dataset. The repertoires were made available in a free public database intended to serve as a resource for research on the immune response to SARS-CoV-2. The samples were drawn from two sources: the first 160 participants of the ongoing ImmuneRACE study, and approximately 1,300 subjects contributed by 6 global collaborators. The sample metadata nearly always contained a de-identified subject ID, COVID-19 status, age in years and sex. Where available, HLA class I and class II types were obtained from metadata supplied by the sample provider rather than from assay-based typing.

The immunoSEQ Assay, a bias-controlled multiplex PCR, was used to amplify TCRbeta CDR3 regions from genomic DNA. The paper's data handling went like this. Nucleated cell counts per sample were estimated from amplification of reference gene primers within the assay. To quantify the absolute abundance of each unique TCRbeta CDR3 rearrangement, sequence reads were collapsed and filtered. For each sample, productive Simpson clonality was calculated as the square root of Simpson's diversity index over productive rearrangements. TCRdb carries this immuneACCESS record with in-frame sequences only. Its versions omit some clonotypes, under half of them owing to an unresolved V gene in the studies checked, with the rest unexplained. D and trimming were read from the DNA, whereas the V and J calls and clone size are those reported in that table. For this sample the table gives about 440,000 clones, of which 70% to 90% were detected only once. The ten largest clones add up to approximately 2% of the sample.

Overall results and qualifications from the work: Clinical and demographic metadata were provided uncurated, with the amount varying by source and participant.

The germline V gene (reference sequence) provides CDR1 LNHDA and CDR2 SQIVND. V is cut back by 6 bases and J by 2 bases, with 7 bases in the junction unmatched. The CDR3 covers 14 residues, taking in both the cysteine and the phenylalanine. Kept here is only the CDR3 DNA, which spans 42 bases and is read in frame from base 1. This clone came up a few times. Its binding antigen is unknown. No much larger clone exists at a distance of one base, and base qualities are not known. In the prospective study, participants were roughly 18 to 100 years old, resided in fewer than 25 geographic areas of the United States, and were enrolled through a virtual design. To assign participants to cohorts, the prospective study relied on clinical history that participants themselves reported in a screening survey and a study questionnaire. In the prospective study, mobile phlebotomists collected whole blood, serum and a nasopharyngeal or oropharyngeal swab from each participant. Participants in the prospective study had the option to provide additional blood draws and questionnaires over an approximately 2-month period. Before DNA extraction, blood samples from the prospective study were shipped at room temperature or frozen.

Recombination joined TRBV19 with TRBJ2-7, with TRBD1 matching 7 junction bases. This clonotype was sampled from a woman aged 18-29 years with acute COVID-19. Sequencing was performed on PBMCs or T cells enriched from blood (not recorded which). The base sequence is TGTGCCAGTAGCCGACAGGGTGGACCCTACGAGCAGTACTTC. Its protein product is CASSRQGGPYEQYF.